Below, one TCR beta chain is given with its context. This specimen belongs to a study of control samples from healthy donors and cancer patients. The germline V gene has CDR1 MDHEN and CDR2 SYDVKM. V lost 5 bases, J lost 2 bases, and 12 bases lay in between. The CDR3 sequence is 14 residues long. Sequenced by immunoSEQ multiplex PCR; TCRdb stores in-frame clones only, minus some. The sample holds 48,000 or so clones, roughly 92% seen once. V usage is TRBV28 and J usage is TRBJ1-2; D is perhaps TRBD1 (5 bases). The specimen was PBMCs. This receptor was identified in a woman in her 50s with head and neck cancer. The CDR3 sequence: CASSPRDFNYGYTF. The CDR3 DNA sequence: TGTGCCAGCAGTCCCCGGGACTTCAACTATGGCTACACCTTC.